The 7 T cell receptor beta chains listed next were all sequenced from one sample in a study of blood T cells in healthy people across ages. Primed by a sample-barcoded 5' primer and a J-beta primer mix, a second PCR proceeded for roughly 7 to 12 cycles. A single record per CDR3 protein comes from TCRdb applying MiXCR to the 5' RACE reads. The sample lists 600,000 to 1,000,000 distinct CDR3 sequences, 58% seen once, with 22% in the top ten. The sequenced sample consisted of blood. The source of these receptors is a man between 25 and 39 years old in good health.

CDR3 amino acids: CASGTFGGAIYGYTF. The CDR3 DNA is TGTGCCAGCGGGACTTTTGGGGGGGCAATCTATGGCTACACCTTC. This chain joins TRBV28 and TRBJ1-2, with D possibly being TRBD1 (6 bases). The V gene lost 8 bases and the J gene lost 4 bases, with 20 bases spanning the gap. Germline V gene data show CDR1 as MDHEN and CDR2 as SYDVKM. This CDR3 is built from 15 residues.

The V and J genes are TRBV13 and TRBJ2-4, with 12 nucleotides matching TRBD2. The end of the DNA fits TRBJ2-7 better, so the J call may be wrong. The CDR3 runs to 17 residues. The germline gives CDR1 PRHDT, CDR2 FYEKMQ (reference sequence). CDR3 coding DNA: TGTGCCAGCAGCTTCCAAACTAGCGGGAGGTTAGACTACGAGCAGTACTTC. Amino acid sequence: CASSFQTSGRLDYEQYF.

Written as DNA, the CDR3 is TGTGCCAGCAGCTTATTCGGGACAGGGGGCGATGAGCAGTTCTTC. Translating gives CASSLFGTGGDEQFF. The chain combines TRBV12-3 or TRBV12-4 with TRBJ2-1; 12 bases align to TRBD1. CDR3 length: 15 amino acids. V was pared by 6 bases and J by 8 bases, with 8 bases of the junction left unmatched.

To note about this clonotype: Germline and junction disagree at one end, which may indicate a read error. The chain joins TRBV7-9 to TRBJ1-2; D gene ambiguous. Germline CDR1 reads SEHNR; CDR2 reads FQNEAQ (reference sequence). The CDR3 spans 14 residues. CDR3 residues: CASSLAGANYGHTF. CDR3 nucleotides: TGTGCCAGCAGCTTGGCAGGAGCAAACTATGGCCACACCTTC.

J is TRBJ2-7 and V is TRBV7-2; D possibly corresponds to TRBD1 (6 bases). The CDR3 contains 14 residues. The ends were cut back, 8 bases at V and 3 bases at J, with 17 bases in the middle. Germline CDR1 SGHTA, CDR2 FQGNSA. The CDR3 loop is CASSLKGESYEQYF. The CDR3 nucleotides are TGTGCCAGCTCCCTTAAGGGGGAAAGCTACGAGCAGTACTTC.

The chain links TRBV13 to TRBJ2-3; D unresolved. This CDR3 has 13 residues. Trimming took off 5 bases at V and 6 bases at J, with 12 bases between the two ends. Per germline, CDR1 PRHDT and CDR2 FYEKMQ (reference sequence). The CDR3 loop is CASSVVRRDTQYF. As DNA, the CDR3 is TGTGCCAGCAGCGTAGTGCGGCGTGATACGCAGTATTTT.

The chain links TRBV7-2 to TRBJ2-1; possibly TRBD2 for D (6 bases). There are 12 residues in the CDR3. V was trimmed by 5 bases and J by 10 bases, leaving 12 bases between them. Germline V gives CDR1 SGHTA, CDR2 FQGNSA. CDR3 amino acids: CASSPPGLEQFF. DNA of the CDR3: TGTGCCAGCAGCCCTCCGGGACTCGAGCAGTTCTTC.